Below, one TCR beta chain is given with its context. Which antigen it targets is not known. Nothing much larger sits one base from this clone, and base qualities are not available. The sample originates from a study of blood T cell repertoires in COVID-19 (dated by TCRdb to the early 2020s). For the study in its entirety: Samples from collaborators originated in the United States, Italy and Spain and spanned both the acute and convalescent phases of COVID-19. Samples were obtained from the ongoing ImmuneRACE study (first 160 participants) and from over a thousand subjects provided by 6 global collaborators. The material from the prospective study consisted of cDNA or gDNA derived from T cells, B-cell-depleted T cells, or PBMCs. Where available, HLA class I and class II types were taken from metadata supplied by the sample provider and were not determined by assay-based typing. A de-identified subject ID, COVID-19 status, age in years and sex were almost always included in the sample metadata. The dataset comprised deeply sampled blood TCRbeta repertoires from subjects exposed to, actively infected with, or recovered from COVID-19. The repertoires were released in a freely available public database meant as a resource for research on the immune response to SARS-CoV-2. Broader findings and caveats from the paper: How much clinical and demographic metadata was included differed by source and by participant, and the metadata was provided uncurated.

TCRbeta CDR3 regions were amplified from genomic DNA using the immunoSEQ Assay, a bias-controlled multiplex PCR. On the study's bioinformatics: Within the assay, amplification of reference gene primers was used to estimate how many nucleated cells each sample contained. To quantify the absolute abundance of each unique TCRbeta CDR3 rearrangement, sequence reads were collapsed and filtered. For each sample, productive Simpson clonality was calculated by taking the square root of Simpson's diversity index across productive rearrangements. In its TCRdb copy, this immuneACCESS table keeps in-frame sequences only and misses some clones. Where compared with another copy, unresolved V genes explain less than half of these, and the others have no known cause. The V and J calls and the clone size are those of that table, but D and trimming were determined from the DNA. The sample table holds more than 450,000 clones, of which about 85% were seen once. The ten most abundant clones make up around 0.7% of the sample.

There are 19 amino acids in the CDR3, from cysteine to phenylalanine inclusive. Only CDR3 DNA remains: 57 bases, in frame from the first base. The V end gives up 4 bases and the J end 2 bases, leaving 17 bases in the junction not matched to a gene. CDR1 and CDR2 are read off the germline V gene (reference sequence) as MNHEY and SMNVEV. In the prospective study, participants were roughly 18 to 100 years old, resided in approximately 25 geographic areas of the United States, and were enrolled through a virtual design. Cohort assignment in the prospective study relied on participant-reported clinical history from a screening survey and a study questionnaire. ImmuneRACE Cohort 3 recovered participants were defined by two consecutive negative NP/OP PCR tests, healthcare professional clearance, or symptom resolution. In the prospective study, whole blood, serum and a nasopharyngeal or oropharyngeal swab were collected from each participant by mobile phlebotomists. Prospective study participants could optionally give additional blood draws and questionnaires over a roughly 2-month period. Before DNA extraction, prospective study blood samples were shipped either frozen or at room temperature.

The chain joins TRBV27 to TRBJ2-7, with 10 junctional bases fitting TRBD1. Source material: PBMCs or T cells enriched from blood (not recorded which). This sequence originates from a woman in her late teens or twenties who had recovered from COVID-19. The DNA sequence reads TGTGCCAGCAGTTCGGTGGGGGGTACCGGGACAGGGGCCCCCTACGAGCAGTACTTC. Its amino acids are CASSSVGGTGTGAPYEQYF.